This passage covers 13 T cell receptor beta chains from one sample sequenced in a study of regulatory T cells in long-lasting Graves disease. This sample's time point: newly diagnosed GD, antithyroid drugs for less than 3 months. Extracted PBMC RNA gave rise to the TCR library. Arm-PCR of CDR3 regions and iRepertoire HTBI primers were the basis on which TCR beta libraries were built. One entry per CDR3 protein, called by TCRdb with MiXCR from the multiplex PCR reads. The sample contains some 370,000 distinct CDR3 sequences, 12% of which appear only once. A further study also used this sample, focusing on T cells in Graves' hyperthyroidism and ophthalmopathy.

The input for sequencing was peripheral blood mononuclear cells (PBMCs), taken at new diagnosis, from a patient treated with antithyroid drugs. Source of these receptors: a woman aged 18-35 years with Graves disease.

The chain joins TRBV7-2 to TRBJ1-2; D gene ambiguous. CDR1 is SGHTA and CDR2 is FQGNSA in the germline V gene. There are 14 residues in the CDR3. V lost 2 bases and J 4 bases, leaving 11 bases between the germline ends. The CDR3 nucleotides are TGTGCCAGCAGCTTATCTCCTGAGGGCTATGGCTACACCTTC. It is translated as CASSLSPEGYGYTF.

This chain uses TRBV20-1 with TRBJ2-5, with 10 bases matching TRBD2. Germline CDR1 reads DFQATT; CDR2 reads SNEGSKA (reference sequence). Unmatched junction bases numbered 12, after V lost 5 bases and J lost 9 bases. The CDR3 is 14 residues long. In DNA form, the CDR3 reads TGCAGTGCTCTAGCGGGGGTAAAGTCGGGTGCCCAGTACTTC. It translates to CSALAGVKSGAQYF.

Of note for this clonotype: A far larger clone is only one base removed, so a read error is likely. The chain has TRBV5-1 and TRBJ1-2, with 7 bases fitting TRBD1. Germline V gene sequence: CDR1 SGHRS, CDR2 YFSETQ. CDR3 size: 13 residues. The DNA of the CDR3 is TGCGTCAGCAGCTCGACAGGGAACTATGGCTACACCTTC. It yields the protein CVSSSTGNYGYTF.

This clonotype has a count of ten or more. This chain connects TRBV14 to TRBJ2-1, with TRBD2 matching over 9 bases. The CDR3 runs 15 residues. The trim removed 3 bases at V and 4 bases at J, leaving 4 bases unmatched. Germline CDR1 reads SGHDN; CDR2 reads FVKESK. The CDR3 is CASSHLTSGYNEQFF. In DNA, the CDR3 is TGTGCCAGCAGCCACTTGACTAGCGGTTACAATGAGCAGTTCTTC.

The table lists this clonotype with many counts. The chain employs TRBV6-2 or TRBV6-3 and TRBJ2-7; 9 positions agree with TRBD2. Per germline, CDR1 MNHEY and CDR2 SVGEGT. The CDR3 runs 15 residues. With V trimmed by 6 bases and J by 7 bases, 13 bases remained unmatched. The CDR3 nucleotides read TGTGCCAGCAGCTACGGTCCTAGCGGGGCTGGGGAGCAGTACGTC. It yields the protein CASSYGPSGAGEQYV.

In this sample, this clonotype turned up a few times. The rearrangement uses TRBV27 and TRBJ1-6; D gene unclear. This CDR3 is 14 amino acids long. V shed 7 bases and J shed 0 bases, with 7 bases lying between them. Germline V gene lookup returns CDR1 MNHEY and CDR2 SMNVEV (reference sequence). The CDR3 DNA follows: TGTGCCAGCACCACTGGCTCCTATAATTCACCCCTCCACTTT. Protein product: CASTTGSYNSPLHF.

This clonotype was seen repeatedly, ten times or more. The chain carries TRBV6-5 and TRBJ2-5; 10 positions match TRBD2. V lost 4 bases and J lost 4; bases outside the gene matches: 6. The CDR3 totals 15 residues. The V gene's germline CDR1 is MNHEY and CDR2 SVGAGI. The DNA of the CDR3 is TGTGCCAGCAGTTCCCCTAGCGGGGGAAGAGAGACCCAGTACTTC. Protein product: CASSSPSGGRETQYF.

This clonotype showed up many times. V usage is TRBV29-1 and J usage is TRBJ2-3; TRBD1 aligns across 10 bases. The CDR3 is 13 residues long. The ends lost 8 bases at V and 2 bases at J; junction bases unmatched: 4. CDR1 and CDR2 (germline): SQVTM, ANQGSEA. The CDR3 nucleotides are TGCAGCACGCGACAGGGGGCCACAGATACGCAGTATTTT. It codes for CSTRQGATDTQYF.

This clonotype was detected ten times or more. V is TRBV7-8 and J is TRBJ2-1; a possible D gene is TRBD1 (6 bases). V dropped 6 bases and J dropped 5 bases, with 26 bases sitting between them. CDR3 size: 18 residues. CDR1 and CDR2 (germline): SGHVS, FQNEAQ. Here the CDR3 DNA reads TGTGCCAGCAGGTACTCCCCGACATCGGACAGAAGGGACAATGAGCAGTTCTTC. Translated, it gives CASRYSPTSDRRDNEQFF.

There are many counts of this clonotype. The J gene is TRBJ2-2, the V gene TRBV6-5, with TRBD2 matching 8 bases. CDR1 and CDR2 from the germline V gene are MNHEY and SVGAGI. CDR3 length: 14 amino acids. With V trimmed by 3 bases and J by 6 bases, 3 bases remained unmatched. The CDR3 here is CASSYSGVPGELFF. CDR3 sequence (DNA): TGTGCCAGCAGTTATAGCGGGGTTCCCGGGGAGCTGTTTTTT.

This clonotype was observed many times. The genes are TRBV5-1 and TRBJ2-1; 11 nucleotides line up with TRBD2. The CDR3 sequence is 12 residues long. The trim removed 5 bases at V and 8 bases at J, leaving 0 bases unmatched. The germline V gene has CDR1 SGHRS and CDR2 YFSETQ. The DNA for the CDR3 is TGCGCCAGCAGACTAGCGGGGGATGAGCAGTTCTTC. This sequence encodes CASRLAGDEQFF.

There are many counts of this clonotype. This chain links TRBV20-1 with TRBJ1-6, with D possibly matching TRBD1 (6 bases). The germline gives CDR1 DFQATT, CDR2 SNEGSKA (reference sequence). CDR3 size: 14 residues. The V gene lost 6 bases and the J gene lost 5 bases, with 14 bases spanning the gap. The CDR3 reads CSATGTTNNSPLHF. The CDR3 DNA is TGCAGTGCAACCGGGACAACCAATAATTCACCCCTCCACTTT.

This clonotype was detected many times. V gene TRBV11-2 combines with J gene TRBJ1-1; D not resolved. The germline V gene has CDR1 SGHAT and CDR2 FQNNGV. V gave up 6 bases and J gave up 0 bases, with 8 bases separating them. The CDR3 loop spans 13 amino acids. The CDR3 here is CASSTNMNTEAFF. The DNA for the CDR3 is TGTGCCAGCAGTACGAATATGAACACTGAAGCTTTCTTT.